These 10 T cell receptor beta chains were all obtained from the same sample, sequenced in a study of blood T cell repertoires in COVID-19. The data were produced by immunoSEQ multiplex PCR, yet TCRdb's version contains in-frame clones alone and is incomplete. The table records 250,000 to 350,000 clones, just over 85% of them present only once. Sequencing input: peripheral blood. Receptors originate from a woman aged 25-40 years with active or convalescent COVID-19.

The rearrangement joins TRBV30 to TRBJ1-5, with 9 nucleotides matching TRBD1. In germline, CDR1 is GTSNPN, CDR2 SVGIG (reference sequence). The CDR3 is made up of 16 amino acids. The V gene end was trimmed by 2 bases and the J gene end by 6 bases; junction bases not matched to a gene: 11. CDR3 in amino acids: CAWSHTGGVGSQPQHF. CDR3 sequence (DNA): TGTGCCTGGAGTCACACAGGGGGCGTTGGTAGTCAGCCCCAGCATTTT. The full variable domain, its missing parts supplied by reference TRBV30 and TRBJ1-5, is SQTIHQWPATLVQPVGSPLSLECTVEGTSNPNLYWYRQAAGRGLQLLFYSVGIGQISSEVPQNLSASRPQDRQFILSSKKLLLSDSGFYLCAWSHTGGVGSQPQHFGDGTRLSIL.

The chain couples TRBV9 to TRBJ2-7; 7 nucleotides match TRBD1. The CDR3 has 14 residues. J gave up 2 bases and V 4 bases, and 6 bases lay outside the gene matches. Germline CDR1 and CDR2: SGDLS and YYNGEE. CDR3 sequence reads: CASSPGGFTYEQYF. For the CDR3, the DNA is TGTGCCAGCAGCCCAGGGGGTTTCACCTACGAGCAGTACTTC.

This chain connects TRBV19 to TRBJ2-3, with 7 nucleotides matching TRBD2. The CDR3 has 16 residues. V gave up 3 bases and J gave up 0 bases; unmatched junction bases: 6. Germline V CDR1 and CDR2: LNHDA, SQIVND (reference sequence). The CDR3 sequence is CASSISLAASTDTQYF. CDR3 bases: TGTGCCAGTAGTATTTCGCTAGCGGCTAGCACAGATACGCAGTATTTT.

The chain's CDR3 is CASSPRLVVWRGSTGELFF. CDR3 sequence (DNA): TGTGCCAGTAGTCCCCGCCTGGTAGTTTGGCGGGGTTCCACCGGGGAGCTGTTTTTT. The chain is built from TRBV19 and TRBJ2-2; D may be TRBD2 (6 bases). In germline, CDR1 is LNHDA, CDR2 SQIVND (reference sequence). V lost 5 bases to trimming and J lost 4 bases, with 26 bases between them. The CDR3 loop spans 19 amino acids. Full variable domain (remainder filled in from reference TRBV19 and TRBJ2-2): DGGITQSPKYLFRKEGQNVTLSCEQNLNHDAMYWYRQDPGQGLRLIYYSQIVNDFQKGDIAEGYSVSREKKESFPLTVTSAQKNPTAFYLCASSPRLVVWRGSTGELFFGEGSRLTVL.

The chain couples TRBV6-4 to TRBJ1-1, with no clear D. The CDR3 is made up of 13 amino acids. V lost 5 bases, J lost 4 bases, and 11 bases lay in between. The germline V gene has CDR1 MRHNA and CDR2 SNTAGT. The CDR3 here is CASSSTYLTEAFF. The DNA for the CDR3 is TGTGCCAGCAGTTCGACATACCTCACTGAAGCTTTCTTT.

The chain carries TRBV6-5 and TRBJ2-3; 7 bases fit TRBD2. Losses at the gene ends were 9 bases for V and 8 bases for J; bases not matched to a gene: 8. The CDR3 has 12 residues. Looked up from germline, CDR1 is MNHEY and CDR2 is SVGAGI. The CDR3 DNA follows: TGTGCCAGTGGGGGGGACGGAGGTACGCAGTATTTT. It translates to CASGGDGGTQYF.

The V and J genes are TRBV7-2 and TRBJ2-1; TRBD2 matches at 8 bases. This CDR3 region has 15 residues. Unmatched junction bases numbered 5, after V lost 3 bases and J lost 4 bases. The germline CDR1 and CDR2 sequences are SGHTA and FQGNSA. DNA of the CDR3: TGTGCCAGCAGCTTGCATAGCGGGGCGTACAATGAGCAGTTCTTC. Encoded protein: CASSLHSGAYNEQFF.

This sequence joins TRBV11-3 and TRBJ1-5; a possible D gene is TRBD1 (6 bases). V lost 6 bases and J 5 bases, leaving 11 bases between the germline ends. This CDR3 spans 13 amino acids. Germline V gives CDR1 SGHNT, CDR2 YENEEA. The CDR3 sequence: CASRNRQDQPQHF. The CDR3 DNA follows: TGTGCCAGCAGGAATCGACAGGATCAGCCCCAGCATTTT.

This clone has a single count. The chain recombines TRBV5-6 with TRBJ1-6; D is unclear. Per the germline V gene, CDR1 is SGHDT and CDR2 is YYEEEE. The CDR3 runs 13 residues. V gave up 2 bases and J gave up 10 bases, with 10 bases separating them. CDR3 sequence reads: CASSFTYRSPLHF. The CDR3 bases are TGTGCCAGCAGCTTCACTTATCGATCACCCCTCCACTTT.

The chain joins TRBV6-5 to TRBJ1-3; 7 bases are a match to TRBD1. This CDR3 is 14 amino acids long. Trimming at V came to 6 bases and at J to 2 bases, leaving 4 bases not matched to a gene. Germline V gives CDR1 MNHEY, CDR2 SVGAGI. CDR3 protein: CASRGTGAGNTIYF. CDR3 coding DNA: TGTGCCAGCAGGGGAACAGGGGCTGGAAACACCATATATTTT.